This T cell receptor beta chain originates from a study of blood T cell repertoires in COVID-19. Across the study: In each case, the material was cDNA or gDNA derived from T cells, B-cell-depleted T cells, or PBMCs.

Germline values: CDR1 SQVTM, CDR2 ANQGSEA. This CDR3 spans 15 amino acids. J gave up 5 bases and V 3 bases, and 13 bases lay outside the gene matches. In the source study's methods: The authors estimated nucleated cell counts from reference gene primer amplification. Sequenced by immunoSEQ multiplex PCR; TCRdb stores in-frame clones only, minus some. V, J and clone size are taken as reported in that table, and D and trimming were inferred from the DNA itself. The sample consists of about 410,000 clones, 80% to 90% of them appearing once. The chain couples TRBV29-1 to TRBJ2-7, with 7 bases fitting TRBD1. Sequenced sample: peripheral blood. This TCR derives from a woman aged 25 to 39 with active or convalescent COVID-19. The CDR3 DNA reads as TGCAGCGTTGAGGATTTCGCGACAGGGCCCAACGAGCAGTACTTC. This encodes CSVEDFATGPNEQYF.